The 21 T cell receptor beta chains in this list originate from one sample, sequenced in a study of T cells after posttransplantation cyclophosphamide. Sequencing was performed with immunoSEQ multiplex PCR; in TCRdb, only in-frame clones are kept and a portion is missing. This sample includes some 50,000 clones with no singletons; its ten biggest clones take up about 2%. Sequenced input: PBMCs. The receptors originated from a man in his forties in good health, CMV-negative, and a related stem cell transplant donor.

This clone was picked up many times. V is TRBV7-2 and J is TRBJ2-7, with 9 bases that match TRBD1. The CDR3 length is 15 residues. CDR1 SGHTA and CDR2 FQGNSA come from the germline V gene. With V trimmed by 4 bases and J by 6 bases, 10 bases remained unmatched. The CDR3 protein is CASSSRTGAPSEQYF. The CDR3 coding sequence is TGTGCCAGCAGCTCCCGGACAGGGGCCCCCTCCGAGCAGTACTTC.

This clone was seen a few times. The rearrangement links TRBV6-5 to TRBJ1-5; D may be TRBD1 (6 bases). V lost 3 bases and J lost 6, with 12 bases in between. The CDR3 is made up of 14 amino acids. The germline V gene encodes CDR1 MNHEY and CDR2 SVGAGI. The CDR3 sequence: CASSYPGAGQPQHF. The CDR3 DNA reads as TGTGCCAGCAGTTATCCAGGGGCAGGTCAGCCCCAGCATTTT.

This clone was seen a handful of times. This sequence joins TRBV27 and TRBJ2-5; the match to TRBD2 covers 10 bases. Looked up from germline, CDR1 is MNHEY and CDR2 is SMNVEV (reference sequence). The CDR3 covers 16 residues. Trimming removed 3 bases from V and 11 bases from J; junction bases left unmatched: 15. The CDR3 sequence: CASSLSVASGSGEQYF. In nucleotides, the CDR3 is TGTGCCAGCAGTTTGTCCGTGGCTAGCGGGAGCGGTGAGCAGTACTTC.

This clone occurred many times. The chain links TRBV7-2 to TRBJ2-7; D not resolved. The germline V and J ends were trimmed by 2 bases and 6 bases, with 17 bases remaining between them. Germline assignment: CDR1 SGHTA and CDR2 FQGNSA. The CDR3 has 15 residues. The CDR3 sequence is CASSLYSPFDGEQYF. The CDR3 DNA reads TGTGCCAGCAGCTTATACAGCCCGTTCGATGGCGAGCAGTACTTC.

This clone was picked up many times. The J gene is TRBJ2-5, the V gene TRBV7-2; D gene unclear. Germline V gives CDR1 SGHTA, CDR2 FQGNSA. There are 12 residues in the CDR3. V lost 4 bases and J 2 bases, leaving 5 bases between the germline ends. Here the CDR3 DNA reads TGTGCCAGCAGCTCAGTTCAAGAGACCCAGTACTTC. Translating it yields CASSSVQETQYF.

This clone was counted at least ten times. The CDR3 nucleotides are TGTGCCAGGGCGGGGCGGAGTAATGAAAAACTGTTTTTT. Its protein is CARAGRSNEKLFF. The chain joins TRBV19 to TRBJ1-4; perhaps TRBD1 as D (5 bases). The V and J ends lost 9 bases and 4 bases respectively, with 12 bases between them. The CDR3 is 13 residues long. CDR1 LNHDA and CDR2 SQIVND come from the germline V gene (reference sequence).

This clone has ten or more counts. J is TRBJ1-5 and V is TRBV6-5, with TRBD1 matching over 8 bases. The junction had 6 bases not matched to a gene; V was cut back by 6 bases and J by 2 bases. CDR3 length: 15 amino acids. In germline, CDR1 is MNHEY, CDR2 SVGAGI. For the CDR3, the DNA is TGTGCCAGCAGGTTACAGGGGGTCGGCAATCAGCCCCAGCATTTT. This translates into CASRLQGVGNQPQHF.

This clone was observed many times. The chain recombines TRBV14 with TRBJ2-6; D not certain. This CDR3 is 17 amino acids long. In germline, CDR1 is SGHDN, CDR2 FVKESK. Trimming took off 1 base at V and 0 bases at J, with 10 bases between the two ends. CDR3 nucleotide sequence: TGTGCCAGCAGCCAAGTCCAGGTTTACTCTGGGGCCAACGTCCTGACTTTC. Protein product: CASSQVQVYSGANVLTF.

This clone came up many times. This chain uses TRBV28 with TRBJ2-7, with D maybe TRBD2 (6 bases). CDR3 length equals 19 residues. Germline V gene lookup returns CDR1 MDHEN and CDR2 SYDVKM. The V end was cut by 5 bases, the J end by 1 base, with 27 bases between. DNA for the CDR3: TGTGCCAGCAGTGATCCTTGGAGGAGGGTTACGGGGACGTCCTACGAGCAGTACTTC. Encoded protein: CASSDPWRRVTGTSYEQYF.

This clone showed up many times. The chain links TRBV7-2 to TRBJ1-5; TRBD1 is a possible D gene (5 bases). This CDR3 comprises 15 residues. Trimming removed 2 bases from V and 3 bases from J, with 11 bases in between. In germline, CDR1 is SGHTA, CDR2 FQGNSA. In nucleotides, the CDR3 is TGTGCCAGCAGCTTACGGGGACTGCACAATCAGCCCCAGCATTTT. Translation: CASSLRGLHNQPQHF.

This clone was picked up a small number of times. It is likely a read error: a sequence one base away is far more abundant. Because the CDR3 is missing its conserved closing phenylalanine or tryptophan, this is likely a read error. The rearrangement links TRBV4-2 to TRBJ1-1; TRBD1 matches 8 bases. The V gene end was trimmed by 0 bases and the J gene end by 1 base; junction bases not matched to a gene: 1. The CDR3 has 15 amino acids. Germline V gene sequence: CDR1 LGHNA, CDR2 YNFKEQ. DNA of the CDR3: TGTGCCAGCAGCCAAGATGGGACAGGGAACACTGAAGCTTTCCTT. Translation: CASSQDGTGNTEAFL.

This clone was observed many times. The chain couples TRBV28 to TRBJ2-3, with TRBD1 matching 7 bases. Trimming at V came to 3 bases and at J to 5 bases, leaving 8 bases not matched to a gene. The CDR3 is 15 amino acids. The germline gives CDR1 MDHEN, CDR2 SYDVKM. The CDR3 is CASSFYDRVKDTQYF. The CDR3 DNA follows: TGTGCCAGCAGTTTCTACGACAGGGTTAAAGATACGCAGTATTTT.

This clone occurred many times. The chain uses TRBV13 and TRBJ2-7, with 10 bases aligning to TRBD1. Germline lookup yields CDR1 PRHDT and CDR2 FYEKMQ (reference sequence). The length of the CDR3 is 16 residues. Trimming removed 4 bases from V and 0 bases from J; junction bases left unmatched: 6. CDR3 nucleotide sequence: TGTGCCAGCAGCTCGAGGGACAGGGGCCTCTCCTACGAGCAGTACTTC. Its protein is CASSSRDRGLSYEQYF.

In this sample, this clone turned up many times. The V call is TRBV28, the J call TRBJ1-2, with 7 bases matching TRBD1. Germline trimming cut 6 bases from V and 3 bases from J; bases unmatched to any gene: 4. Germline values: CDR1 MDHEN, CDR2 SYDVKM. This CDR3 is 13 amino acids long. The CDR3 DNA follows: TGTGCCAGCAGCATACAGGGGTACTATGGCTACACCTTC. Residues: CASSIQGYYGYTF.

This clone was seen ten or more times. CDR3 sequence (DNA): TGCGCCAGCAGCTCACTAGAAACTTACAATGAGCAGTTCTTC. Protein sequence: CASSSLETYNEQFF. The chain joins TRBV5-1 to TRBJ2-1; possible D gene TRBD2, 5 bases. CDR3 size: 14 residues. Trimming removed 3 bases from V and 4 bases from J, with 11 bases in between. Looked up from germline, CDR1 is SGHRS and CDR2 is YFSETQ.

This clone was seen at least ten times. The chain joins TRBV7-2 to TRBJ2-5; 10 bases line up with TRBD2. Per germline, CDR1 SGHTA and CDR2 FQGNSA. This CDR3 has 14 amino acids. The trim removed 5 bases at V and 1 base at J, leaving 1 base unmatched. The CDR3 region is CASSRLAGQETQYF. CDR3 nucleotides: TGTGCCAGCAGCCGACTAGCGGGCCAAGAGACCCAGTACTTC.

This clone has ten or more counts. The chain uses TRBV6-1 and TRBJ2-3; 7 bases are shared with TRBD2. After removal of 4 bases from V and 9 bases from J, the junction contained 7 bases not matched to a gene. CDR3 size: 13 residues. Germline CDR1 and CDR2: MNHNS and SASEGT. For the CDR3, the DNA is TGTGCCAGCAGTGTCGATAGCGGGTGGACGCAGTATTTT. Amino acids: CASSVDSGWTQYF.

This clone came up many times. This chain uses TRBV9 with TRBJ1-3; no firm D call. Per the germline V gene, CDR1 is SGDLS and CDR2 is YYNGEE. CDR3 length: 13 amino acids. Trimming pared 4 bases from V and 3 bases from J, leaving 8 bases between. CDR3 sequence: CASSSSVGNTIYF. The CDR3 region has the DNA TGTGCCAGCAGCTCCTCCGTTGGAAACACCATATATTTT.

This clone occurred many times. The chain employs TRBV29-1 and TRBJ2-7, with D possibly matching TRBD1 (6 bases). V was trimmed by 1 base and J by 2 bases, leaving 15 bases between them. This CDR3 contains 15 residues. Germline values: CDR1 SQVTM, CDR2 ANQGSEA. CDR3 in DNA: TGCAGCGTTGAAGTCACCGGGACATCCACCTACGAGCAGTACTTC. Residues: CSVEVTGTSTYEQYF.

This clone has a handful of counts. Here the CDR3 reads CASSLKRGPYNEQFF. The DNA for the CDR3 is TGTGCCAGCAGCCTGAAGCGGGGGCCTTACAATGAGCAGTTCTTC. The rearrangement joins TRBV7-6 to TRBJ2-1, with 8 bases matching TRBD2. In germline, CDR1 is SGHVS, CDR2 FNYEAQ. The CDR3 has 15 residues. V was pared by 5 bases and J by 4 bases, with 7 bases of the junction left unmatched.

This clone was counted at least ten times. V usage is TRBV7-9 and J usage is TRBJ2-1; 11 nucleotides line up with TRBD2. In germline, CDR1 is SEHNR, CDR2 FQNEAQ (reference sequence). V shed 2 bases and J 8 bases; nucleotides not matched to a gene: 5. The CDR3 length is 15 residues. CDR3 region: CASSLLAGGGDEQFF. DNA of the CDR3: TGTGCCAGCAGCTTACTAGCGGGGGGAGGGGATGAGCAGTTCTTC.